The 30 T cell receptor beta chains in this list originate from one sample, sequenced in a study of blood T cell repertoires in COVID-19. Only in-frame clones appear in the TCRdb table, and some are missing; sequencing was by immunoSEQ multiplex PCR. In the table there are around 300,000 clones, about 90% of which are singletons. The sequencing sample was made of PBMCs or T cells enriched from blood (not recorded which). Every receptor here comes from a man aged 25-40 years who had recovered from COVID-19.

J is TRBJ1-1 and V is TRBV5-1, with 8 bases that match TRBD1. This CDR3 is 14 amino acids long. Trimming cost V 1 base and J 3 bases; bases outside gene matches: 2. From germline, CDR1 is SGHRS and CDR2 YFSETQ. The CDR3 spells CASSLQGADTEAFF. Here the CDR3 DNA reads TGCGCCAGCAGCTTGCAGGGGGCAGACACTGAAGCTTTCTTT.

The chain has TRBV24-1 and TRBJ2-7; TRBD2 matches 7 bases. Losses at the gene ends were 5 bases for V and 4 bases for J; bases not matched to a gene: 4. This CDR3 has 13 residues. Germline V CDR1 and CDR2: KGHDR, SFDVKD. Here the CDR3 DNA reads TGTGCCACCAGTGGTTGGGAGGGGTACGAGCAGTACTTC. Its protein product is CATSGWEGYEQYF.

The chain couples TRBV3-1 (or the pseudogene TRBV3-2) to TRBJ2-3; D not certain. This CDR3 has 13 amino acids. CDR1 is LGHDT and CDR2 is YNNKEL in the germline V gene (reference sequence). The V end lost 5 bases, the J end lost 2 bases, and 8 bases lay between the germline ends. This chain's CDR3 is CASSFLPTDTQYF. The CDR3, as DNA: TGTGCCAGCAGCTTCCTACCCACAGATACGCAGTATTTT.

J is TRBJ2-3 and V is TRBV5-1; perhaps TRBD1 as D (6 bases). Germline values: CDR1 SGHRS, CDR2 YFSETQ. The ends were cut back, 0 bases at V and 4 bases at J, with 9 bases in the middle. The CDR3 has 14 amino acids. As DNA, the CDR3 is TGCGCCAGCAGCTTGGAAGGGGGAGCAGATACGCAGTATTTT. Translation: CASSLEGGADTQYF.

This clone came up once. This chain links TRBV10-1 with TRBJ2-2; the D gene is possibly TRBD1 (7 bases). Germline V CDR1 and CDR2: WNHNN, SYGVQD (reference sequence). This CDR3 has 16 residues. Trimming took off 2 bases at V and 0 bases at J, with 10 bases between the two ends. DNA of the CDR3: TGCGCCAGCAGTGAGGTCAGGGGGGCGAACACCGGGGAGCTGTTTTTT. This translates into CASSEVRGANTGELFF.

The chain uses TRBV19 and TRBJ1-2, with TRBD1 matching 7 bases. J was trimmed by 0 bases and V by 3 bases; bases with no gene match: 4. This CDR3 has 15 amino acids. Germline loops: CDR1 LNHDA, CDR2 SQIVND (reference sequence). CDR3 nucleotide sequence: TGTGCCAGTAGTATCGGACAGGAGGCTAACTATGGCTACACCTTC. Its translation is CASSIGQEANYGYTF.

This sequence joins TRBV9 and TRBJ1-5, with 9 bases lining up with TRBD1. The CDR3 contains 15 residues. V lost 4 bases to trimming and J lost 2 bases; unmatched junction nucleotides: 4. Germline V gene sequence: CDR1 SGDLS, CDR2 YYNGEE. As DNA, the CDR3 is TGTGCCAGCAGCTTACAGGGGGCGGGCAATCAGCCCCAGCATTTT. Protein sequence: CASSLQGAGNQPQHF.

The gene calls are TRBV6-5 and TRBJ2-7; D is perhaps TRBD1 (6 bases). The CDR3 spans 12 residues. CDR1 and CDR2 (germline): MNHEY, SVGAGI. V dropped 10 bases and J dropped 6 bases, with 16 bases sitting between them. The CDR3 region has the DNA TGTGCCACTTCTTGGGGGCCTAGCGAGCAGTACTTC. The encoded protein is CATSWGPSEQYF.

This clone was recorded once. The chain links TRBV30 to TRBJ2-2, with 8 bases lining up with TRBD1. V dropped 4 bases and J dropped 9; count of bases not matched to a gene: 4. Germline CDR1 reads GTSNPN; CDR2 reads SVGIG (reference sequence). The CDR3 sequence is 12 residues long. This CDR3 is CAWTGGWRELFF. For the CDR3, the DNA is TGTGCCTGGACAGGGGGCTGGAGGGAGCTGTTTTTT.

CDR3 sequence (DNA): TGTGCCAGCAGCTCGGGACAGGCCTATGGCTACACCTTC. Its translation: CASSSGQAYGYTF. The V and J genes are TRBV11-2 and TRBJ1-2; 8 nucleotides match TRBD1. CDR1 and CDR2 from the germline V gene are SGHAT and FQNNGV. CDR3 length: 13 amino acids. Trimming removed 4 bases from V and 4 bases from J; junction bases left unmatched: 2.

The chain uses TRBV27 and TRBJ2-7; D might be TRBD1 (6 bases). CDR1 and CDR2 from the germline V gene are MNHEY and SMNVEV (reference sequence). Trimming left V 0 bases short and J 2 bases short, with 14 bases between. The CDR3 extends over 16 amino acids. The CDR3: CASSLSPGARPYEQYF. CDR3 bases: TGTGCCAGCAGTTTATCCCCAGGGGCCCGACCCTACGAGCAGTACTTC.

The chain links TRBV5-1 to TRBJ1-2; TRBD1 agrees at 9 bases. V shed 4 bases and J 3 bases; nucleotides not matched to a gene: 10. CDR1 and CDR2 (germline): SGHRS, YFSETQ. CDR3 length equals 16 residues. The CDR3 reads CASSPGDRDNYYGYTF. The CDR3 nucleotides read TGCGCCAGCAGCCCGGGGGACAGGGATAATTACTATGGCTACACCTTC. The full variable domain, its missing parts supplied by reference TRBV5-1 and TRBJ1-2, is KAGVTQTPRYLIKTRGQQVTLSCSPISGHRSVSWYQQTPGQGLQFLFEYFSETQRNKGNFPGRFSGRQFSNSRSEMNVSTLELGDSALYLCASSPGDRDNYYGYTFGSGTRLTVV.

This rearrangement joins TRBV20-1 to TRBJ1-2; D unresolved. This CDR3 region has 14 residues. The germline V gene encodes CDR1 DFQATT and CDR2 SNEGSKA (reference sequence). The germline V and J ends were trimmed by 3 bases and 5 bases, with 16 bases remaining between them. CDR3 nucleotide sequence: TGCAGTGCTAGTGGGTCCCACACGGGGTATGGCTACACCTTC. It codes for CSASGSHTGYGYTF.

The genes are TRBV11-1 and TRBJ1-4; no firm D call. The ends were cut back, 0 bases at V and 8 bases at J, with 7 bases in the middle. Germline V lookup: CDR1 SGHAT, CDR2 FQDESV (reference sequence). The CDR3 contains 13 residues. The chain's CDR3 is CASSLAAGEKLFF. In DNA form, the CDR3 reads TGTGCCAGCAGCTTAGCCGCGGGAGAAAAACTGTTTTTT. Full variable domain (outside the CDR3, taken from reference TRBV11-1 and TRBJ1-4): EAEVAQSPRYKITEKSQAVAFWCDPISGHATLYWYRQILGQGPELLVQFQDESVVDDSQLPKDRFSAERLKGVDSTLKIQPAELGDSAMYLCASSLAAGEKLFFGSGTQLSVL.

The chain recombines TRBV7-9 with TRBJ1-1; no reliable D call. The germline gives CDR1 SEHNR, CDR2 FQNEAQ (reference sequence). Between the trimmed V and J ends, which lost 3 bases and 0 bases, there was a span of 5 bases. There are 13 residues in the CDR3. The CDR3 here is CASSFEVNTEAFF. The CDR3 DNA reads TGTGCCAGCAGCTTCGAGGTGAACACTGAAGCTTTCTTT.

CDR3 in DNA: TGTGCCAGCAGTTTTCTCAGGAACTCCTACGAGCAGTACTTC. Its protein product is CASSFLRNSYEQYF. The J gene is TRBJ2-7, the V gene TRBV28; D gene uncertain. Germline V lookup: CDR1 MDHEN, CDR2 SYDVKM. The CDR3 is 14 amino acids. Trimming shortened V by 3 bases and J by 0 bases, and 9 bases separated the two germline ends.

About this clone: The same CDR3 also results from other DNA sequences found in this sample. In nucleotides, the CDR3 is TGCAGTGCTCAACAGGGAAACGAGCAGTACTTC. Amino acid sequence: CSAQQGNEQYF. The chain combines TRBV20-1 with TRBJ2-7, with a weak D call TRBD1 (6 bases). Germline assignment: CDR1 DFQATT and CDR2 SNEGSKA (reference sequence). The germline V and J ends were trimmed by 5 bases and 5 bases, with 10 bases remaining between them. The CDR3 is 11 amino acids.

The chain employs TRBV11-2 and TRBJ2-2; 10 bases are a match to TRBD2. Germline V lookup: CDR1 SGHAT, CDR2 FQNNGV. CDR3 length equals 16 residues. The ends lost 2 bases at V and 8 bases at J; junction bases unmatched: 8. The CDR3 spells CASSLLAGESAGELFF. In DNA form, the CDR3 reads TGTGCCAGCAGCTTACTAGCGGGGGAGTCAGCGGGGGAGCTGTTTTTT.

The rearrangement joins TRBV29-1 to TRBJ2-7; D not resolved. The CDR3 totals 12 residues. The germline V gene has CDR1 SQVTM and CDR2 ANQGSEA. V was cut by 5 bases and J by 6 bases, with 14 bases left in between. The CDR3 spells CSVSRVYGEQYF. The CDR3 nucleotides read TGCAGCGTTTCCCGGGTTTATGGCGAGCAGTACTTC.

This chain links TRBV2 with TRBJ1-1; D is undetermined. This CDR3 region has 17 residues. V shed 2 bases and J shed 1 base, with 17 bases lying between them. Per the germline V gene, CDR1 is SNHLY and CDR2 is FYNNEI. CDR3 sequence reads: CASSEYLPQAENTEAFF. The CDR3 DNA sequence: TGTGCCAGCAGTGAATATCTCCCCCAAGCGGAGAACACTGAAGCTTTCTTT.

This sequence joins TRBV5-5 and TRBJ2-7; tentatively, D is TRBD1 (6 bases). The CDR3 runs to 15 residues. V was pared by 0 bases and J by 3 bases, with 13 bases between. In germline, CDR1 is SGHKS, CDR2 YYEKEE (reference sequence). The CDR3 nucleotides read TGTGCCAGCAGCTTGGGTTCAGGGGTTGACTACGAGCAGTACTTC. The encoded protein is CASSLGSGVDYEQYF.

This clone was observed a handful of times. The rearrangement links TRBV7-9 to TRBJ1-3; D is unresolved. Germline CDR1 and CDR2: SEHNR and FQNEAQ (reference sequence). CDR3 size: 15 residues. Trimming removed 5 bases from V and 3 bases from J, with 14 bases in between. The DNA of the CDR3 is TGTGCCAGCAGCCCCCCCCCGCGGTTTGGAAACACCATATATTTT. It specifies CASSPPPRFGNTIYF.

The chain couples TRBV28 to TRBJ2-1; 11 bases agree with TRBD2. Germline V gene data show CDR1 as MDHEN and CDR2 as SYDVKM. This CDR3 spans 18 amino acids. V lost 5 bases, J lost 0 bases, and 9 bases stayed unmatched. CDR3 sequence (DNA): TGTGCCAGCAGTCGGCGACTAGCGGGGTATTACTCCTACAATGAGCAGTTCTTC. Translation gives CASSRRLAGYYSYNEQFF.

This rearrangement joins TRBV5-6 to TRBJ1-4, with 8 bases fitting TRBD1. The CDR3 runs to 14 residues. CDR1 and CDR2 from the germline V gene are SGHDT and YYEEEE. Unmatched junction bases numbered 7, after V lost 4 bases and J lost 8 bases. The CDR3 nucleotides read TGTGCCAGCAGCCCGACAGGGGTGGACGAAAAACTGTTTTTT. It yields the protein CASSPTGVDEKLFF.

V is TRBV14 and J is TRBJ1-5, with TRBD1 matching over 7 bases. CDR3 size: 14 residues. Germline V gene lookup returns CDR1 SGHDN and CDR2 FVKESK. V lost 5 bases to trimming and J lost 5 bases; unmatched junction nucleotides: 6. CDR3: CASSTRQGHQPQHF. As DNA, the CDR3 is TGTGCCAGCAGCACCCGACAGGGCCATCAGCCCCAGCATTTT.

The rearrangement uses TRBV5-5 and TRBJ2-2, with 12 bases identical to TRBD1. Germline loops: CDR1 SGHKS, CDR2 YYEKEE (reference sequence). The CDR3 covers 16 residues. V dropped 3 bases and J dropped 4; count of bases not matched to a gene: 4. The CDR3 sequence: CASSWGQGAGTGELFF. CDR3 coding DNA: TGTGCCAGCAGCTGGGGACAGGGGGCCGGCACCGGGGAGCTGTTTTTT.

This chain connects TRBV29-1 to TRBJ2-7; 8 positions match TRBD1. In germline, CDR1 is SQVTM, CDR2 ANQGSEA. Losses at the gene ends were 6 bases for V and 3 bases for J; bases not matched to a gene: 13. The CDR3 is made up of 15 amino acids. The CDR3 is CSVLYQDRAYYEQYF. For the CDR3, the DNA is TGCAGCGTCCTTTATCAGGACAGGGCGTACTACGAGCAGTACTTC.

This rearrangement joins TRBV2 to TRBJ2-7; 7 bases fit TRBD1. CDR3 size: 15 residues. V lost 10 bases and J lost 0; bases outside the gene matches: 12. The V gene's germline CDR1 is SNHLY and CDR2 FYNNEI. CDR3 protein: CAIAPGTALSYEQYF. CDR3 DNA: TGTGCCATCGCACCCGGGACAGCCCTCTCCTACGAGCAGTACTTC. The full variable domain, rest sourced from reference TRBV2 and TRBJ2-7, is EPEVTQTPSHQVTQMGQEVILRCVPISNHLYFYWYRQILGQKVEFLVSFYNNEISEKSEIFDDQFSVERPDGSNFTLKIRSTKLEDSAMYFCAIAPGTALSYEQYFGPGTRLTVT.

The CDR3 is CASSPGQPSYEQYF. The CDR3 DNA reads as TGTGCCAGCAGTCCCGGACAGCCTTCCTACGAGCAGTACTTC. The chain carries TRBV27 and TRBJ2-7; tentatively, D is TRBD1 (6 bases). The germline V and J ends were trimmed by 5 bases and 1 base, with 12 bases remaining between them. Germline CDR1 and CDR2: MNHEY and SMNVEV (reference sequence). This CDR3 spans 14 amino acids.

The chain recombines TRBV2 with TRBJ1-5; D unclear. V lost 6 bases to trimming and J lost 2 bases, with 17 bases between them. The germline V gene has CDR1 SNHLY and CDR2 FYNNEI. CDR3 length: 16 residues. In DNA form, the CDR3 reads TGTGCCAGCAGGGACCACTCACGGGGAGGCAATCAGCCCCAGCATTTT. Translation gives CASRDHSRGGNQPQHF.